This T cell receptor (beta chain) was sequenced during a study of cytomegalovirus exposure and HLA in healthy donors. General observations from the study: Solely CMV serostatus was available to characterize immune exposure. Reportedly, a later analysis found an Asian-associated ancestry cluster had fewer N-insertions than the approximately 700-donor mean. Overall, approximately 150 TCR beta chains were annotated as cytomegalovirus-associated. Rates of TCR association differed by HLA locus in a later analysis, with DRB1 highest and HLA-C lowest.

Trimming shortened V by 1 base and J by 3 bases, and 25 bases separated the two germline ends. The CDR3 length is 19 residues. CDR1 and CDR2 from the germline V gene are SGHTA and FQGNSA. The PCR contained 60 Vbeta and 13 Jbeta primers. Data came from immunoSEQ multiplex PCR; TCRdb stores just in-frame clones and leaves some out. Among fewer than 150,000 clones listed, 60% to 80% were seen once. This clone showed up just once. What it binds is not known. The chain has TRBV7-2 and TRBJ2-7, with D perhaps TRBD1 (6 bases). This receptor was identified in a man aged 30 to 45 in good health and CMV-seronegative. Sequencing was done on a sample of PBMCs. The CDR3 protein is CASSLGRSGAQDSLYEQYF. The CDR3 DNA reads as TGTGCCAGCAGCTTAGGACGGTCAGGGGCCCAGGATTCCCTCTACGAGCAGTACTTC.